Below, one T cell receptor (beta chain) is given with its context. This entry belongs to a study of shared clonotypes between healthy human individuals. The germline V and J ends were trimmed by 1 base and 4 bases, with 6 bases remaining between them. The length of the CDR3 is 12 residues. Germline V gives CDR1 SGHDT, CDR2 YYEEEE. Some clones are missing from TCRdb's copy, which holds only in-frame ones; the method was immunoSEQ multiplex PCR. The sample lists more than 900,000 clones; approximately 80% were seen once. This sequence joins TRBV5-6 and TRBJ2-7; the D is unclear. Sequencing used memory CD4+ T cells from PBMCs. Subset denoted: CD45RA-negative fraction. The receptor was isolated from a man aged 18 to 30 in good health. Some clones in this sample may be carry-over from other donors' samples. CDR3 residues: CASSLFAYEQYF. For the CDR3, the DNA is TGTGCCAGCAGCTTGTTCGCGTACGAGCAGTACTTC.